Described below is a single TCR beta chain sequence and its context. What it recognizes is unknown. Trimming stripped 4 bases from V and 0 bases from J, with 7 bases between. The CDR3 runs to 13 residues. Germline lookup yields CDR1 SGDLS and CDR2 YYNGEE. The planned depth of sequencing spanned 1 in 200,000 to 1 in 1 million T cells. Profiled with immunoSEQ multiplex PCR; TCRdb holds only in-frame clones, not every one. The table includes almost 250,000 clones, around 70% detected once. The entry originates in a study of cytotoxic CD8 clonotypes in ibrutinib-treated CLL. Study findings and constraints: Whereas clonality rose at ibrutinib response, it declined toward baseline at progression.

This sample comprised PBMCs, obtained after 24 months of ibrutinib treatment. This clonotype was sampled from a human donor with chronic lymphocytic leukemia. The chain uses TRBV9 and TRBJ2-5; D is unclear. CDR3 region: CASSPPHQETQYF. CDR3 in DNA: TGTGCCAGCAGCCCCCCCCACCAAGAGACCCAGTACTTC.